This T cell receptor (beta chain) is from a study of T-cell memory formation after mild COVID-19. Study context: For the most part, TCR clusters were specific to one donor. The study's findings and limits: There was a balanced CD4/CD8 profile in clones contracting day 15 to 85, and later expanders leaned CD4+. CD8+ contracting clones occupied EMRA, while CD4+ ones occupied mainly CM and EM. Memory cells collected pre-infection included some clones that later responded, suggesting cross-reactive memory joined.

This clonotype was counted between two and nine times. Its target is unknown. One entry per CDR3 protein, called by TCRdb with MiXCR from the 5' RACE reads. The table records 530,000 or so distinct CDR3 sequences, approximately 15% of them present only once. This CDR3 has 14 residues. The V gene's germline CDR1 is SGHVS and CDR2 FQNEAQ. With 4 bases removed from V and 5 bases from J, the gap between germline ends came to 14 bases. The sequencing input was PBMCs or a T cell subset sorted from them (not recorded which). The chain links TRBV7-8 to TRBJ2-5; a weak D match, TRBD2 (7 bases). The source is an adult woman who had mild COVID-19 (a few samples of this study predate the infection). Cell type and time point are not known. Written as DNA, the CDR3 is TGTGCCAGCAGCTCACGGGGGGCGTGGGAGACCCAGTACTTC. It encodes CASSSRGAWETQYF. Looking up the rest from reference TRBV7-8 and TRBJ2-5 gives the full variable domain: GAGVSQSPRYKVAKRGQDVALRCDPISGHVSLFWYQQALGQGPEFLTYFQNEAQLDKSGLPSDRFFAERPEGSVSTLKIQRTQQEDSAVYLCASSSRGAWETQYFGPGTRLLVL.